This record covers a single TCR beta chain. The source of the sample is a study of blood T cell repertoires in COVID-19. Looked up from germline, CDR1 is SGHTS and CDR2 is YDEGEE. The CDR3 sequence is 14 residues long. Trimming took 3 bases from V and 5 from J, leaving 12 bases between them. Sequenced by immunoSEQ multiplex PCR; TCRdb stores in-frame clones only, minus some. The sample lists around 300,000 clones; roughly nine tenths were seen once. The V and J genes are TRBV5-8 and TRBJ2-1; D may be TRBD2 (6 bases). Sequenced material: PBMCs or T cells enriched from blood (not recorded which). The clonotype originates from a middle-aged woman who had recovered from COVID-19. The CDR3 spells CASSSPAGNNEQFF. For the CDR3, the DNA is TGTGCCAGCAGCTCACCTGCGGGGAACAATGAGCAGTTCTTC.